Presented here are 28 T cell receptor beta chains from one specimen sequenced in a study of T cell repertoires in cytomegalovirus infection. TCRdb fed the reads into MiXCR, producing one record per CDR3 protein. Of fewer than 550,000 distinct CDR3 sequences in the sample, more than 15% were seen once. The sample was CD8+ T cells from PBMCs. The source is a human donor in good health (CMV status not recorded). Some clones in this sample may be carry-over from other donors' samples.

This clonotype occurred a few times. The chain employs TRBV27 and TRBJ2-3; D possibly corresponds to TRBD1 (5 bases). Germline lookup yields CDR1 MNHEY and CDR2 SMNVEV (reference sequence). There are 15 residues in the CDR3. The V end was cut by 4 bases, the J end by 0 bases, with 11 bases between. The CDR3 region is CASSSRQFSTDTQYF. The CDR3, as DNA: TGTGCCAGCAGTTCGCGACAGTTTAGCACAGATACGCAGTATTTT.

This clonotype turned up a few times. V gene TRBV28 combines with J gene TRBJ1-1, with TRBD1 identical over 7 bases. There are 14 residues in the CDR3. V was pared by 5 bases and J by 4 bases, with 7 bases of the junction left unmatched. Germline loops: CDR1 MDHEN, CDR2 SYDVKM. The CDR3 DNA sequence: TGTGCCAGCAGTCCACCGGGACAGTTCACTGAAGCTTTCTTT. Amino acids: CASSPPGQFTEAFF.

This clonotype was observed many times. V and J are TRBV14 and TRBJ1-6; D unclear. CDR1 and CDR2 from the germline V gene are SGHDN and FVKESK. Trimming removed 1 base at V and 10 bases at J, with 8 bases between. The CDR3 has 13 residues. The CDR3 spells CASSQVRGSPLHF. CDR3 nucleotide sequence: TGTGCCAGCAGCCAAGTCCGCGGCTCACCCCTCCACTTT. Complete variable domain (other parts from reference TRBV14 and TRBJ1-6): EAGVTQFPSHSVIEKGQTVTLRCDPISGHDNLYWYRRVMGKEIKFLLHFVKESKQDESGMPNNRFLAERTGGTYSTLKVQPAELEDSGVYFCASSQVRGSPLHFGNGTRLTVT.

V and J are TRBV7-3 and TRBJ2-1; D gene unclear. The better agreement between TRBJ2-7 and the DNA end casts doubt on the J call. Germline V gene data show CDR1 as SGHTA and CDR2 as FQGTGA. The CDR3 length is 14 residues. The CDR3 region has the DNA TGTGCCAGCAGCTTAAGCGCCGGCAACAAAGAGCAGTACTTC. Amino acids: CASSLSAGNKEQYF.

This chain uses TRBV5-4 with TRBJ2-1, with 12 nucleotides matching TRBD2. The CDR3 runs to 20 residues. Germline V gene data show CDR1 as SGHNT and CDR2 as YYREEE (reference sequence). The J segment lost 4 bases and the V segment lost 2 bases, leaving 16 bases of the junction unmatched. CDR3 sequence (DNA): TGTGCCAGCAGCTTCCAACTACTAGCGGGGGGAGAGGAGATGTACAATGAGCAGTTCTTC. Residues: CASSFQLLAGGEEMYNEQFF.

V and J are TRBV4-2 and TRBJ2-7; 7 bases agree with TRBD1. The J segment lost 1 base and the V segment lost 2 bases, leaving 8 bases of the junction unmatched. The CDR3 length is 16 residues. Germline CDR1 and CDR2: LGHNA and YNFKEQ. The chain's CDR3 is CASSQYDRDASYEQYF. CDR3 DNA: TGTGCCAGCAGCCAATACGACAGGGACGCATCCTACGAGCAGTACTTC.

The J gene is TRBJ2-1, the V gene TRBV14, with TRBD2 matching over 15 bases. V dropped 0 bases and J dropped 8; count of bases not matched to a gene: 5. This CDR3 has 17 residues. CDR1 SGHDN and CDR2 FVKESK come from the germline V gene. The CDR3 DNA is TGTGCCAGCAGCCAAGATAGGACTAGCGGGGGGGCGCATGAGCAGTTCTTC. Translating gives CASSQDRTSGGAHEQFF.

This clonotype was detected many times. The rearrangement uses TRBV7-6 and TRBJ1-2, with unresolved D. V lost 0 bases, J lost 2 bases, and 13 bases lay in between. The CDR3 has 16 residues. Germline V CDR1 and CDR2: SGHVS, FNYEAQ. In DNA, the CDR3 is TGTGCCAGCAGCTTAGCGGTGGCAGACCGAAACTATGGCTACACCTTC. It encodes CASSLAVADRNYGYTF.

This clonotype came up many times. The chain recombines TRBV7-8 with TRBJ2-3, with no clear D. V lost 5 bases, J lost 14 bases, and 17 bases lay in between. The CDR3 runs 12 residues. From germline, CDR1 is SGHVS and CDR2 FQNEAQ. CDR3 DNA sequence: TGTGCCAGCAGCCGCCCGTTGGACCTGCCGTATTTT. Amino acid sequence: CASSRPLDLPYF.

This clonotype has just a few counts. V gene TRBV20-1 combines with J gene TRBJ1-5; D not certain. Deletions cut 1 base from V and 4 bases from J, with 8 bases between. The CDR3 has 13 amino acids. Germline loops: CDR1 DFQATT, CDR2 SNEGSKA (reference sequence). CDR3 bases: TGCAGTGCTAGAGGGAAGGAGAATCAGCCCCAGCATTTT. The encoded protein is CSARGKENQPQHF.

This clonotype was picked up a small number of times. The chain links TRBV20-1 to TRBJ2-2, with 8 bases that match TRBD1. The CDR3 runs to 16 residues. The V segment lost 1 base and the J segment 3 bases; nucleotides outside the gene matches: 7. In germline, CDR1 is DFQATT, CDR2 SNEGSKA (reference sequence). The CDR3 region is CSARADREGHTGELFF. The CDR3 DNA sequence: TGCAGTGCTAGAGCGGACAGGGAAGGTCACACCGGGGAGCTGTTTTTT.

The V and J genes are TRBV7-3 and TRBJ2-3, with D possibly matching TRBD1 (6 bases). Deletions cut 0 bases from V and 4 bases from J, with 11 bases between. The CDR3 spans 15 residues. Germline CDR1 SGHTA, CDR2 FQGTGA. In DNA, the CDR3 is TGTGCCAGCAGCTTAACGGGGGCCTTTGCAGATACGCAGTATTTT. Residues: CASSLTGAFADTQYF. The variable domain in full, with the rest retrieved from reference TRBV7-3 and TRBJ2-3, is GAGVSQTPSNKVTEKGKYVELRCDPISGHTALYWYRQSLGQGPEFLIYFQGTGAADDSGLPNDRFFAVRPEGSVSTLKIQRTERGDSAVYLCASSLTGAFADTQYFGPGTRLTVL.

On this clonotype: The conserved phenylalanine or tryptophan normally closing the CDR3 is absent here, so this likely arose from a read error. No DNA is shown, since the ends of the CDR3 on it are uncertain; the CDR3 is the one TCRdb lists. CDR3 sequence: CASSADGYNEQLL. The rearrangement links TRBV5-5 to TRBJ2-1. The V gene's germline CDR1 is SGHKS and CDR2 YYEKEE (reference sequence). The CDR3 region is 13 residues in length, termini included.

The chain recombines TRBV7-9 with TRBJ1-1; possibly TRBD1 for D (6 bases). V was cut by 11 bases and J by 7 bases, with 14 bases left in between. This CDR3 region has 11 residues. Looked up from germline, CDR1 is SEHNR and CDR2 is FQNEAQ (reference sequence). The CDR3 nucleotides read TGTGCCGCCCGGCAGGGGTATGAAGCTTTCTTT. This gives the protein CAARQGYEAFF.

The chain joins TRBV19 to TRBJ2-1, with 11 bases that match TRBD2. The CDR3 runs to 16 residues. Germline V gene data show CDR1 as LNHDA and CDR2 as SQIVND (reference sequence). V lost 5 bases to trimming and J lost 1 base; unmatched junction nucleotides: 4. The CDR3, as DNA: TGTGCCAGTAGTCTAGCGGGAGGAGGTTCCTACAATGAGCAGTTCTTC. This translates into CASSLAGGGSYNEQFF.

In this sample, this clonotype turned up many times. The chain combines TRBV11-1 with TRBJ2-5; TRBD2 agrees at 8 bases. V lost 0 bases and J lost 2; bases outside the gene matches: 8. Germline V gene data show CDR1 as SGHAT and CDR2 as FQDESV (reference sequence). The CDR3 spans 17 residues. The CDR3 DNA follows: TGTGCCAGCAGCTTAGCGCGGGGGACTAGGTCGCAAGAGACCCAGTACTTC. It codes for CASSLARGTRSQETQYF.

This clonotype was observed many times. The chain is built from TRBV28 and TRBJ2-7; no clear D. The CDR3 spans 12 residues. Germline CDR1 is MDHEN and CDR2 is SYDVKM. Trimming removed 2 bases from V and 2 bases from J, with 4 bases in between. DNA of the CDR3: TGTGCCAGCAGTTTAATGGCCTACGAGCAGTACTTC. Translating it yields CASSLMAYEQYF.

In this sample, this clonotype turned up many times. The gene calls are TRBV7-2 and TRBJ2-1; TRBD2 matches at 9 bases. Germline V CDR1 and CDR2: SGHTA, FQGNSA. With V trimmed by 5 bases and J by 8 bases, 13 bases remained unmatched. CDR3 length equals 16 residues. CDR3 residues: CASSPVVGRGGHEQFF. For the CDR3, the DNA is TGTGCCAGCAGCCCCGTGGTTGGGCGGGGGGGCCATGAGCAGTTCTTC.

This clonotype has only a few counts. This rearrangement joins TRBV5-5 to TRBJ2-2, with no clear D. The CDR3 has 14 residues. CDR1 and CDR2 from the germline V gene are SGHKS and YYEKEE (reference sequence). V was shortened by 1 base and J by 2 bases, with 6 bases between the two germline ends. The CDR3 region has the DNA TGTGCCAGCAGCTTGATTATTAACACCGGGGAGCTGTTTTTT. Translation: CASSLIINTGELFF.

A few counts support this clonotype. The rearrangement joins TRBV6-5 to TRBJ1-2; the D is unclear. The CDR3 is 14 residues long. V dropped 0 bases and J dropped 7 bases, with 12 bases sitting between them. Germline CDR1 is MNHEY and CDR2 is SVGAGI. The CDR3 protein is CASSYSPKGRGYTF. The CDR3 coding sequence is TGTGCCAGCAGTTACTCCCCCAAAGGCCGTGGCTACACCTTC.

This clonotype was recorded many times. This rearrangement joins TRBV11-2 to TRBJ2-7; maybe TRBD2 (5 bases). Germline CDR1 reads SGHAT; CDR2 reads FQNNGV. The CDR3 sequence is 13 residues long. The V and J ends lost 5 bases and 0 bases respectively, with 8 bases between them. In nucleotides, the CDR3 is TGTGCCAGCAGCCGAGGGCCCTCCTACGAGCAGTACTTC. This encodes CASSRGPSYEQYF.

The V call is TRBV12-3 or TRBV12-4, the J call TRBJ2-3; 8 bases agree with TRBD2. V was clipped by 2 bases and J by 1 base; unmatched bases: 17. This CDR3 is built from 20 residues. The CDR3: CASSLSDPQQRREGTDTQYF. The CDR3 DNA is TGTGCCAGCAGTTTATCCGACCCCCAGCAGAGGCGGGAGGGCACAGATACGCAGTATTTT.

The chain combines TRBV6-5 with TRBJ1-2, with TRBD1 identical over 9 bases. V dropped 0 bases and J dropped 4; count of bases not matched to a gene: 9. This CDR3 has 17 amino acids. The germline gives CDR1 MNHEY, CDR2 SVGAGI. The CDR3 reads CASSYSRRDRAGYGYTF. CDR3 DNA sequence: TGTGCCAGCAGTTACTCCAGGCGGGACAGGGCGGGCTATGGCTACACCTTC.

V usage is TRBV6-1 and J usage is TRBJ2-2, with 8 bases matching TRBD1. V was pared by 7 bases and J by 3 bases, with 7 bases of the junction left unmatched. The CDR3 spans 15 residues. CDR1 is MNHNS, CDR2 SASEGT, per germline. The CDR3 reads CASTPGQGDTGELFF. Written as DNA, the CDR3 is TGTGCCAGCACCCCCGGACAGGGCGACACCGGGGAGCTGTTTTTT.

This clonotype was picked up many times. The chain carries TRBV11-2 and TRBJ2-1, with 12 nucleotides matching TRBD2. The CDR3 runs 19 residues. Trimming took 5 bases from V and 6 from J; bases not matched to a gene: 17. CDR1 and CDR2 from the germline V gene are SGHAT and FQNNGV. As DNA, the CDR3 is TGTGCCAGCAGCCTCTGGACTAGCGGGGAGACCCTTGTTGGCAATGAGCAGTTCTTC. This encodes CASSLWTSGETLVGNEQFF.

This clonotype was observed a handful of times. This rearrangement joins TRBV7-8 to TRBJ1-3; D perhaps matches TRBD1 (5 bases). This CDR3 has 19 residues. The germline V and J ends were trimmed by 1 base and 0 bases, with 19 bases remaining between them. Germline assignment: CDR1 SGHVS and CDR2 FQNEAQ. CDR3 loop: CASSLGGLGRLASGNTIYF. CDR3 sequence (DNA): TGTGCCAGCAGCTTAGGGGGACTGGGCCGGCTCGCCTCTGGAAACACCATATATTTT.

This clonotype was seen a few times. This chain uses TRBV6-1 with TRBJ2-7; D remains unclear. Trimming pared 8 bases from V and 0 bases from J, leaving 11 bases between. This CDR3 contains 13 residues. The germline V gene has CDR1 MNHNS and CDR2 SASEGT. The CDR3 nucleotides read TGTGCCAGCGGTATCGACGTCTCCTACGAGCAGTACTTC. Protein product: CASGIDVSYEQYF.

In its sample, this clonotype was seen many times. The rearrangement links TRBV12-5 to TRBJ2-5; perhaps TRBD1 as D (6 bases). The V end lost 3 bases, the J end lost 5 bases, and 10 bases lay between the germline ends. This CDR3 is 13 amino acids long. Germline values: CDR1 LGHNT, CDR2 FRNRAP. The CDR3 DNA follows: TGTGCTAGTGGTTTAGGGGGTTTGGAGACCCAGTACTTC. Translating it yields CASGLGGLETQYF.